These 10 T cell receptor beta chains originate from one sample sequenced in a study of blood T cell repertoires in COVID-19. TCRdb's copy holds only in-frame clones and misses some; the assay was immunoSEQ multiplex PCR. The repertoire holds some 15,000 clones, roughly three quarters seen once, with approximately 14% in the top ten. The sample was peripheral blood. Every receptor here comes from a man between 60 and 75 years old with acute or convalescent COVID-19.

V and J are TRBV4-3 and TRBJ1-6, with 10 bases lining up with TRBD1. The V gene's germline CDR1 is LGHNA and CDR2 YSLEER. Unmatched junction bases numbered 6, after V lost 0 bases and J lost 7 bases. The CDR3 consists of 17 residues. The CDR3 loop is CASSQDSPGQGNSPLHF. CDR3 in DNA: TGCGCCAGCAGCCAAGATTCGCCGGGACAGGGGAATTCACCCCTCCACTTT.

This chain connects TRBV18 to TRBJ2-7, with 9 bases identical to TRBD1. The trim removed 8 bases at V and 2 bases at J, leaving 1 base unmatched. Per the germline V gene, CDR1 is KGHSH and CDR2 is LQKENI. CDR3 length: 12 residues. CDR3 protein: CASGDRAYEQYF. CDR3 DNA sequence: TGTGCCAGCGGGGACAGGGCCTACGAGCAGTACTTC.

V and J are TRBV12-5 and TRBJ2-4; TRBD1 is a possible D gene (5 bases). In germline, CDR1 is LGHNT, CDR2 FRNRAP. V dropped 6 bases and J dropped 0 bases, with 9 bases sitting between them. The length of the CDR3 is 14 residues. For the CDR3, the DNA is TGTGCTAGTGGAGACAGTTTAGCCAAAAACATTCAGTACTTC. Translation gives CASGDSLAKNIQYF.

This sequence joins TRBV5-8 and TRBJ1-1; 7 bases align to TRBD1. Germline V gene sequence: CDR1 SGHTS, CDR2 YDEGEE. The junction had 13 bases not matched to a gene; V was cut back by 4 bases and J by 4 bases. There are 16 residues in the CDR3. CDR3: CASSEGVGGVGTEAFF. The CDR3, as DNA: TGTGCCAGCAGCGAAGGGGTAGGGGGCGTGGGCACTGAAGCTTTCTTT.

This rearrangement joins TRBV6-4 to TRBJ1-6; no firm D call. CDR1 and CDR2 from the germline V gene are MRHNA and SNTAGT. The CDR3 runs to 14 residues. V was trimmed by 4 bases and J by 7 bases, leaving 11 bases between them. CDR3 in DNA: TGTGCCAGCAGTGTGACGCCGGGGAATTCACCCCTCCACTTT. As protein: CASSVTPGNSPLHF.

The chain couples TRBV4-3 to TRBJ1-2; TRBD1 aligns across 7 bases. V was clipped by 6 bases and J by 8 bases; unmatched bases: 15. The CDR3 loop spans 15 amino acids. Looked up from germline, CDR1 is LGHNA and CDR2 is YSLEER. The CDR3 DNA follows: TGCGCCAGCAGACACCGGGGACAGCCTTCGCGGGGCTACACCTTC. The encoded protein is CASRHRGQPSRGYTF.

The genes are TRBV27 and TRBJ1-1; a weak D match, TRBD1 (5 bases). Germline CDR1 and CDR2: MNHEY and SMNVEV (reference sequence). This CDR3 contains 15 residues. Trimming left V 5 bases short and J 5 bases short, with 18 bases between. The CDR3 region has the DNA TGTGCCAGCAGTCCCCGAGGTGGGGGGGGGACTGAAGCTTTCTTT. Protein product: CASSPRGGGGTEAFF.

The chain links TRBV2 to TRBJ1-5; perhaps TRBD1 as D (5 bases). Germline CDR1 is SNHLY and CDR2 is FYNNEI. The CDR3 runs 14 residues. Trimming pared 6 bases from V and 0 bases from J, leaving 9 bases between. CDR3 sequence: CASRGAYSNQPQHF. The DNA for the CDR3 is TGTGCCAGCAGAGGGGCGTATAGCAATCAGCCCCAGCATTTT.

The chain links TRBV24-1 to TRBJ2-1, with 7 nucleotides matching TRBD2. Looked up from germline, CDR1 is KGHDR and CDR2 is SFDVKD. Trimming removed 3 bases from V and 7 bases from J; junction bases left unmatched: 8. The CDR3 totals 15 residues. The CDR3 sequence: CATSDGGRAGNEQFF. As DNA, the CDR3 is TGTGCCACCAGTGATGGAGGGAGGGCCGGGAATGAGCAGTTCTTC.

Points on this clone: In the same sample, other DNA sequences code for this CDR3. V and J are TRBV6-2 or TRBV6-3 and TRBJ2-7, with D hard to call. Trimming shortened V by 5 bases and J by 1 base, and 6 bases separated the two germline ends. The CDR3 runs 12 residues. Germline loops: CDR1 MNHEY, CDR2 SVGEGT. In DNA, the CDR3 is TGTGCCAGCAGTGGGCAGTCCTACGAGCAGTACTTC. Translation gives CASSGQSYEQYF.